This T cell receptor (beta chain) was identified in a study of blood T cell repertoires in COVID-19. Study-wide background: Some COVID-19 samples were acute and others convalescent; all came from the United States, Italy and Spain. PBMCs, B-cell-depleted T cells, or T cells provided the cDNA or gDNA that made up the material.

Study processing details: Estimates of nucleated cell counts were drawn from the amplification of reference gene primers. Measured with immunoSEQ multiplex PCR; TCRdb has only the in-frame clones, and not every one. That table furnishes V, J and clone size, whereas the DNA furnished D and trimming. The sample lists 35,000 to 45,000 clones, 85% to 90% occurring once. Trimming removed 0 bases from V and 5 bases from J, with 8 bases in between. Germline V gene lookup returns CDR1 MNHNS and CDR2 SASEGT. The CDR3 is 14 residues long. The chain couples TRBV6-1 to TRBJ2-1; a possible D gene is TRBD2 (6 bases). Material: peripheral blood. This clonotype originated in a man in his fifties or sixties with active COVID-19. CDR3 loop: CASSEARLDNEQFF. CDR3 nucleotides: TGTGCCAGCAGTGAAGCTCGACTAGACAATGAGCAGTTCTTC.